The subject of this entry is one TCR beta chain. This entry belongs to a study of blood T cell repertoires in COVID-19. Study-wide context: The United States, Italy and Spain were the sources of the acute and convalescent COVID-19 samples.

Germline V gene lookup returns CDR1 SGHKS and CDR2 YYEKEE (reference sequence). J was trimmed by 4 bases and V by 2 bases; bases with no gene match: 5. This CDR3 is built from 16 residues. The authors' processing: Counts of nucleated cells, estimated from reference gene primer amplification, were obtained. Produced via immunoSEQ multiplex PCR; TCRdb's table is partial and in-frame only. That table is the source of V, J and clone size, and D and trimming were worked out from the DNA. Of about 220,000 clones detected, around 81% appear once; the ten largest clones hold about 2.9%. Source material: peripheral blood. J is TRBJ2-1 and V is TRBV5-5; 11 positions agree with TRBD2. This receptor was taken from a woman aged 25-40 years who had recovered from COVID-19. The CDR3 protein is CASSLFGTSGYNEQFF. The CDR3, as DNA: TGTGCCAGCAGCTTATTCGGGACTAGCGGTTACAATGAGCAGTTCTTC.